The 15 T cell receptor beta chains presented below share a single source sample, sequenced in a study of blood T cells in healthy people across ages. A J-beta primer mix and a sample-barcoded 5' primer were used in a second PCR of roughly 6 to 12 cycles. Using its own MiXCR run on the 5' RACE reads, TCRdb lists one record per CDR3 protein. This table has about 830,000 distinct CDR3 sequences, about 59% appearing once. The specimen sequenced was blood. Every receptor here comes from a young man in good health.

About this clonotype itself: This clone may be a read error of a much larger clone one base away. V is TRBV6-5 and J is TRBJ2-1, with TRBD2 matching over 11 bases. After removal of 7 bases from V and 10 bases from J, the junction contained 12 bases not matched to a gene. Germline V gene data show CDR1 as MNHEY and CDR2 as SVGAGI. This CDR3 is 15 amino acids long. CDR3 in DNA: TGTGCCAGCACCTTGCTCAGTAGCGGGGGGGGAGAGCAGTTCTTC. It specifies CASTLLSSGGGEQFF.

V usage is TRBV25-1 and J usage is TRBJ2-3; D gene uncertain. Germline CDR1 and CDR2: MGHDK and SYGVNS. The CDR3 runs 12 residues. The V gene lost 8 bases and the J gene lost 5 bases, with 11 bases spanning the gap. The CDR3 DNA sequence: TGTGCCAGCGGTTGGGGAATAGATACGCAGTATTTT. This encodes CASGWGIDTQYF.

The chain employs TRBV15 and TRBJ1-4; tentative D call: TRBD1 (5 bases). V gave up 1 base and J gave up 0 bases, with 15 bases separating them. The CDR3 spans 18 residues. The germline V gene has CDR1 LNHNV and CDR2 YYDKDF (reference sequence). CDR3 DNA: TGTGCCACCAGCAGAGGGGGAAACAAGGGGTCAACTAATGAAAAACTGTTTTTT. Encoded protein: CATSRGGNKGSTNEKLFF.

This clonotype was recorded once. Since the CDR3 does not end with the conserved phenylalanine or tryptophan, this likely comes from a read error. J is TRBJ1-4 and V is TRBV6-2 or TRBV6-3; 7 bases agree with TRBD1. V dropped 6 bases and J dropped 7; count of bases not matched to a gene: 23. Germline CDR1 is MNHEY and CDR2 is SVGEGT. The CDR3 loop spans 19 amino acids. In DNA, the CDR3 is TGTGCCAGCAGACCCGCTTACTTTCCGGGACAGAGGGGACCTGAAAAACTGTTTGTT. Its translation is CASRPAYFPGQRGPEKLFV.

The gene calls are TRBV5-6 and TRBJ1-2, with D unclear. The CDR3 contains 17 residues. Trimming shortened V by 4 bases and J by 2 bases, and 21 bases separated the two germline ends. Germline CDR1 and CDR2: SGHDT and YYEEEE. The CDR3 DNA reads TGTGCCAGCAGCCCGGACGAGAAAATAACCCTGAACTATGGCTACACCTTC. Amino acids: CASSPDEKITLNYGYTF.

The chain combines TRBV18 with TRBJ1-6; TRBD1 matches at 7 bases. The CDR3 is 16 residues long. V lost 1 base and J lost 5; bases outside the gene matches: 5. CDR1 and CDR2 (germline): KGHSH, LQKENI. The CDR3 DNA follows: TGTGCCAGCTCACCACGACAGGGTAATGATAATTCACCCCTCCACTTT. Its protein product is CASSPRQGNDNSPLHF.

This clonotype appeared a single time. The chain carries TRBV20-1 and TRBJ2-3; 7 positions agree with TRBD2. Germline assignment: CDR1 DFQATT and CDR2 SNEGSKA (reference sequence). The CDR3 runs 15 residues. V shed 3 bases, J shed 3 bases, and the junction held 9 bases outside the gene matches. CDR3 nucleotides: TGCAGTGCTAGCAGCGGGGAGGGGTTAACAGATACGCAGTATTTT. As protein: CSASSGEGLTDTQYF.

This clonotype has just a few counts. The J gene is TRBJ1-5, the V gene TRBV3-1, with no clear D. Per germline, CDR1 LGHDT and CDR2 YNNKEL (reference sequence). V shed 1 base and J shed 8 bases, with 6 bases lying between them. The CDR3 spans 12 residues. The CDR3 reads CASSQGEKPQHF. For the CDR3, the DNA is TGTGCCAGCAGCCAAGGGGAAAAGCCCCAGCATTTT.

The chain combines TRBV29-1 with TRBJ2-1, with D unresolved. CDR1 SQVTM and CDR2 ANQGSEA come from the germline V gene. V gave up 4 bases and J gave up 0 bases, with 19 bases separating them. The length of the CDR3 is 17 residues. The CDR3 DNA reads TGCAGCGTTGGGTTTGCTACGGGTCTCAGCTCCTACAATGAGCAGTTCTTC. Encoded protein: CSVGFATGLSSYNEQFF.

The V call is TRBV5-1, the J call TRBJ1-6; D uncertain. The length of the CDR3 is 13 residues. The germline V gene has CDR1 SGHRS and CDR2 YFSETQ. V was clipped by 4 bases and J by 9 bases, with 11 bases between them. The CDR3 is CASSVNSASPLHF. CDR3 coding DNA: TGCGCCAGCAGCGTGAACTCCGCTTCACCCCTCCACTTT.

This clonotype was observed a few times. The V call is TRBV7-2, the J call TRBJ2-1; possibly TRBD2 for D (5 bases). V dropped 7 bases and J dropped 12 bases, with 19 bases sitting between them. CDR3 length equals 13 residues. CDR1 SGHTA and CDR2 FQGNSA come from the germline V gene. The CDR3 reads CASTSSGPRGQFF. The CDR3 DNA reads as TGTGCCAGCACCTCGAGCGGCCCCCGCGGGCAGTTCTTC.

This clonotype occurred a few times. This chain connects TRBV13 to TRBJ1-2; 7 bases line up with TRBD1. Trimming took 5 bases from V and 4 from J; bases not matched to a gene: 10. CDR3 length equals 15 residues. The germline V gene encodes CDR1 PRHDT and CDR2 FYEKMQ (reference sequence). This CDR3 reads CASSNRQGIRYGYTF. The CDR3 nucleotides read TGTGCCAGCAGCAACCGACAGGGAATCCGCTATGGCTACACCTTC. The full variable domain, rest sourced from reference TRBV13 and TRBJ1-2, is AAGVIQSPRHLIKEKRETATLKCYPIPRHDTVYWYQQGPGQDPQFLISFYEKMQSDKGSIPDRFSAQQFSDYHSELNMSSLELGDSALYFCASSNRQGIRYGYTFGSGTRLTVV.

The CDR3, as DNA: TGCGCCAGCAGCCAAGGGACAGGGAACTCTGGGGCCAACGTCCTGACTTTC. Translating it yields CASSQGTGNSGANVLTF. The chain is built from TRBV4-3 and TRBJ2-6; TRBD1 matches at 8 bases. CDR1 is LGHNA, CDR2 YSLEER, per germline. This CDR3 has 17 residues. J gave up 0 bases and V 1 base, and 2 bases lay outside the gene matches.

There are a few counts of this clonotype. The chain carries TRBV12-3 or TRBV12-4 and TRBJ2-3, with 8 bases aligning to TRBD1. The CDR3 is 16 amino acids. Trimming at V came to 4 bases and at J to 1 base, leaving 7 bases not matched to a gene. Here the CDR3 DNA reads TGTGCCAGCAGTTCCGCCGGACAGGGACGCACAGATACGCAGTATTTT. Encoded protein: CASSSAGQGRTDTQYF.

Remarks on this clonotype: An end of the junction differs from the germline gene, which may be a read error. V and J are TRBV9 and TRBJ2-7, with a possible D match to TRBD2 (7 bases). CDR3 length: 15 residues. Germline V gene lookup returns CDR1 SGDLS and CDR2 YYNGEE. CDR3 in DNA: TGTGCCGGCAGCGCCGAGGGGGGGGTCTCCTACGAGCAGTACTTC. This encodes CAGSAEGGVSYEQYF.